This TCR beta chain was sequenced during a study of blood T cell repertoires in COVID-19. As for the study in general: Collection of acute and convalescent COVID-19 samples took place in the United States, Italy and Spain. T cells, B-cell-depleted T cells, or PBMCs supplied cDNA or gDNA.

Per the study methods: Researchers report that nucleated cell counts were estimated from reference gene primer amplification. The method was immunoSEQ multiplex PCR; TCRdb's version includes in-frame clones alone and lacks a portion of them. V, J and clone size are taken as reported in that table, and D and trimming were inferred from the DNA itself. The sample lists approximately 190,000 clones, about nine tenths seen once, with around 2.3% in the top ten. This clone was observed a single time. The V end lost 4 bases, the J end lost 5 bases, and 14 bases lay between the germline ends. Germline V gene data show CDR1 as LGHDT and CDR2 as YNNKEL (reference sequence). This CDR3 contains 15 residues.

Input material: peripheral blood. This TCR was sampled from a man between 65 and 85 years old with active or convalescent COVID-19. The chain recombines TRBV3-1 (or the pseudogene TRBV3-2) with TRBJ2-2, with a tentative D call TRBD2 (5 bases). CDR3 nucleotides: TGTGCCAGCAGCCCGGGTGGAGGCGGGACCGGGGAGCTGTTTTTT. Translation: CASSPGGGGTGELFF.